This record concerns one T cell receptor (beta chain) sequence. This CDR3 contains 16 residues. Trimming stripped 5 bases from V and 0 bases from J, with 14 bases between. Per the germline V gene, CDR1 is SNHLY and CDR2 is FYNNEI. These data come from a study of blood T cell repertoires in COVID-19. Study overall: From T cells, B-cell-depleted T cells, or PBMCs came the material, which was cDNA or gDNA.

Original data processing: Reference gene primer amplification gave nucleated cell count estimates. Method: immunoSEQ multiplex PCR; TCRdb's copy keeps in-frame clones and lacks some. The DNA was the basis for D and trimming; V, J and clone size are from that table. In the table there are approximately 210,000 clones, around 86% of which are singletons. Specimen: peripheral blood. The rearrangement joins TRBV2 to TRBJ1-5, with a tentative D call TRBD1 (6 bases). The TCR originated in a man aged 50-59 years with COVID-19, enrolled during active disease. The CDR3 region is CASSRDTSYSNQPQHF. The CDR3 DNA sequence: TGTGCCAGCAGTCGGGACACCAGTTATAGCAATCAGCCCCAGCATTTT.